One sample yielded the 15 T cell receptor beta chains listed below, sequenced in a study of cytomegalovirus exposure and HLA in healthy donors. The PCR had 60 Vbeta and 13 Jbeta primers. Sequencing used immunoSEQ multiplex PCR; TCRdb keeps in-frame clones, though not all of them. The sample gives roughly 100,000 clones, approximately 79% of which show up once; approximately 4.3% is in the top ten. The sample was PBMCs. These TCRs come from a man aged 45-65 years in good health and CMV-seropositive.

The chain joins TRBV28 to TRBJ2-7; 8 nucleotides match TRBD2. Per germline, CDR1 MDHEN and CDR2 SYDVKM. The junction had 8 bases not matched to a gene; V was cut back by 5 bases and J by 2 bases. CDR3 length: 15 amino acids. For the CDR3, the DNA is TGTGCCAGCAGTACGATCGGACTAGCCACCTACGAGCAGTACTTC. Translation: CASSTIGLATYEQYF.

V usage is TRBV5-4 and J usage is TRBJ2-1; 9 bases are shared with TRBD2. Germline values: CDR1 SGHNT, CDR2 YYREEE (reference sequence). This CDR3 region has 14 residues. The V segment lost 2 bases and the J segment 13 bases; nucleotides outside the gene matches: 10. CDR3 loop: CASSFAGGQVGQFF. The CDR3, as DNA: TGTGCCAGCAGCTTCGCGGGAGGGCAGGTTGGACAGTTCTTC.

The genes are TRBV15 and TRBJ2-2; D gene ambiguous. CDR1 and CDR2 (germline): LNHNV, YYDKDF (reference sequence). Trimming took off 1 base at V and 4 bases at J, with 10 bases between the two ends. The CDR3 extends over 15 amino acids. CDR3 sequence: CATSRGGPGTGELFF. CDR3 nucleotide sequence: TGTGCCACCAGCAGAGGCGGCCCGGGCACCGGGGAGCTGTTTTTT.

The J gene is TRBJ2-1, the V gene TRBV19; 11 bases match TRBD1. With 3 bases clipped from V and 6 bases from J, the junction kept 4 bases outside the gene matches. There are 15 residues in the CDR3. Germline CDR1 and CDR2: LNHDA and SQIVND (reference sequence). The DNA of the CDR3 is TGTGCCAGTAGTATGTGGGACAGGGGGGGCAATGAGCAGTTCTTC. It specifies CASSMWDRGGNEQFF.

The rearrangement links TRBV7-9 to TRBJ2-7, with 9 positions matching TRBD1. V was pared by 5 bases and J by 5 bases, with 7 bases of the junction left unmatched. The CDR3 has 14 amino acids. The germline gives CDR1 SEHNR, CDR2 FQNEAQ (reference sequence). The CDR3 DNA reads as TGTGCCAGCAGCATAGGGACAGGGCGGCACGAGCAGTACTTC. It is translated as CASSIGTGRHEQYF. Supplemented by reference TRBV7-9 and TRBJ2-7, the full variable domain reads DTGVSQNPRHKITKRGQNVTFRCDPISEHNRLYWYRQTLGQGPEFLTYFQNEAQLEKSRLLSDRFSAERPKGSFSTLEIQRTEQGDSAMYLCASSIGTGRHEQYFGPGTRLTVT.

V usage is TRBV9 and J usage is TRBJ2-7; TRBD2 aligns across 7 bases. The CDR3 sequence is 15 residues long. The germline CDR1 and CDR2 sequences are SGDLS and YYNGEE. Trimming cost V 0 bases and J 7 bases; bases outside gene matches: 10. CDR3 protein: CASSVEPRLAGEQYF. The CDR3, as DNA: TGTGCCAGCAGCGTAGAACCAAGACTAGCTGGGGAGCAGTACTTC.

This chain uses TRBV5-1 with TRBJ2-7; 10 nucleotides agree with TRBD1. CDR1 and CDR2 (germline): SGHRS, YFSETQ. The J segment lost 9 bases and the V segment lost 7 bases, leaving 10 bases of the junction unmatched. This CDR3 spans 13 amino acids. The CDR3 reads CASSFGQGGRQYF. The CDR3 DNA follows: TGCGCCAGCTCTTTCGGACAGGGGGGAAGGCAGTACTTC.

This clone was found a few times. The gene calls are TRBV7-3 and TRBJ1-6, with a possible D match to TRBD1 (5 bases). The CDR3 covers 13 residues. Germline CDR1 is SGHTA and CDR2 is FQGTGA. With 2 bases removed from V and 6 bases from J, the gap between germline ends came to 5 bases. The CDR3 loop is CASSLQGNSPLHF. The DNA for the CDR3 is TGTGCCAGCAGCTTACAGGGTAATTCACCCCTCCACTTT.

This rearrangement joins TRBV7-9 to TRBJ2-1; 11 bases line up with TRBD2. The length of the CDR3 is 16 residues. Germline V gives CDR1 SEHNR, CDR2 FQNEAQ (reference sequence). V lost 3 bases to trimming and J lost 3 bases; unmatched junction nucleotides: 4. The CDR3 loop reads CASSLVGLADYNEQFF. DNA of the CDR3: TGTGCCAGCAGCTTGGTGGGACTAGCGGACTACAATGAGCAGTTCTTC. Combining the CDR3 with reference TRBV7-9 and TRBJ2-1 gives the whole variable domain DTGVSQNPRHKITKRGQNVTFRCDPISEHNRLYWYRQTLGQGPEFLTYFQNEAQLEKSRLLSDRFSAERPKGSFSTLEIQRTEQGDSAMYLCASSLVGLADYNEQFFGPGTRLTVL.

This chain connects TRBV5-1 to TRBJ2-5, with D possibly matching TRBD2 (6 bases). V shed 4 bases and J shed 0 bases, with 10 bases lying between them. CDR1 SGHRS and CDR2 YFSETQ come from the germline V gene. CDR3 length equals 14 residues. The CDR3 is CASSTGLDQETQYF. CDR3 coding DNA: TGCGCCAGCAGCACGGGACTGGACCAAGAGACCCAGTACTTC. The complete variable domain, with remaining parts taken from reference TRBV5-1 and TRBJ2-5, reads KAGVTQTPRYLIKTRGQQVTLSCSPISGHRSVSWYQQTPGQGLQFLFEYFSETQRNKGNFPGRFSGRQFSNSRSEMNVSTLELGDSALYLCASSTGLDQETQYFGPGTRLLVL.

Of note for this clone: This CDR3 is also generated by other DNA sequences in the sample. V usage is TRBV6-5 and J usage is TRBJ2-7, with 12 bases fitting TRBD1. The CDR3 is made up of 15 amino acids. Germline V CDR1 and CDR2: MNHEY, SVGAGI. V lost 4 bases and J lost 4; bases outside the gene matches: 5. In DNA form, the CDR3 reads TGTGCCAGCAGTTCCCCGGGACAGGGGGCTTACGAGCAGTACTTC. It specifies CASSSPGQGAYEQYF.

The chain recombines TRBV5-6 with TRBJ1-2, with 7 nucleotides matching TRBD1. The CDR3 length is 12 residues. From germline, CDR1 is SGHDT and CDR2 YYEEEE. With V trimmed by 4 bases and J by 7 bases, 4 bases remained unmatched. CDR3 DNA: TGTGCCAGCAGCCTCTGGGACAGTGGCTACACCTTC. It specifies CASSLWDSGYTF.

CDR3 loop: CASSQEGDNQPQHF. CDR3 DNA: TGTGCCAGCAGCCAGGAAGGGGACAATCAGCCCCAGCATTTT. The J gene is TRBJ1-5, the V gene TRBV2; tentatively, D is TRBD1 (5 bases). Trimming took 6 bases from V and 3 from J, leaving 12 bases between them. The CDR3 loop spans 14 amino acids. CDR1 and CDR2 from the germline V gene are SNHLY and FYNNEI. The entire variable domain, with the rest obtained from reference TRBV2 and TRBJ1-5, is as follows: EPEVTQTPSHQVTQMGQEVILRCVPISNHLYFYWYRQILGQKVEFLVSFYNNEISEKSEIFDDQFSVERPDGSNFTLKIRSTKLEDSAMYFCASSQEGDNQPQHFGDGTRLSIL.

This sequence joins TRBV11-2 and TRBJ2-1, with a weak D call TRBD2 (6 bases). Germline CDR1 reads SGHAT; CDR2 reads FQNNGV. The CDR3 covers 15 residues. The V and J ends lost 5 bases and 9 bases respectively, with 20 bases between them. The CDR3 region is CASSPRTIPVVEQFF. DNA for the CDR3: TGTGCCAGCAGCCCCAGGACTATTCCCGTAGTTGAGCAGTTCTTC.

Only a few counts were recorded for this clone. The chain couples TRBV4-1 to TRBJ1-2, with no clear D. V lost 1 base, J lost 3 bases, and 6 bases lay in between. This CDR3 spans 13 amino acids. Germline V CDR1 and CDR2: MGHRA, YSYEKL. CDR3 residues: CASSQAVDYGYTF. CDR3 nucleotide sequence: TGCGCCAGCAGCCAAGCCGTCGACTATGGCTACACCTTC.